These T cell receptor beta chains were read from a single sample in a study of human T cells and chemical hapten exposure. One entry per CDR3 protein results from TCRdb running MiXCR on the RACE reads. This sample has around 380,000 distinct CDR3 sequences, with approximately 5.1% found just once. The sequencing used whole blood, collected in connection with sensitization to the hapten diphenylcyclopropenone (DPC). These receptors came from a woman aged 50 to 65 with alopecia areata. Some clones in this sample may be carry-over from other donors' samples. CDR3s include the opening cysteine and the closing phenylalanine or tryptophan. A D gene is named only where the DNA matches it firmly. Size values are once, few and many counts, or a class for expanded clones, and some rows have none.

D,J,size,V,DNA,CDR3
NA,TRBJ2-3,many,TRBV7-9,TGTGCCAGCAGCCGCGGGGCGCCAGATACGCAGTATTTT,CASSRGAPDTQYF
NA,TRBJ1-4,NA,TRBV7-9,TGTGCCAGCAACGGGGACGGCCCCGTTGAAAAACTGTTTTTT,CASNGDGPVEKLFF
NA,TRBJ1-6,many,TRBV9,TGTGCCAGCAGCGACGGGACGGTAGTAGCACCCCTCCACTTT,CASSDGTVVAPLHF
NA,TRBJ1-4,many,TRBV29-1,TGCAGCGTTGTGGGCAGCGTCGGAAAACTGTTTTTT,CSVVGSVGKLFF
TRBD1,TRBJ1-2,few,TRBV2,TGTGCCAGCAGTCTCGTTGACAGGGTCGTCTATGGCTACACCTTC,CASSLVDRVVYGYTF
TRBD2,TRBJ2-3,NA,TRBV11-2,TGTGCCAGCAGCCCCGGACTAGCGGGGCTACAGGACGGGCAGTATTTT,CASSPGLAGLQDGQYF
TRBD1,TRBJ2-1,many,TRBV20-1,TGCAGGCTACAGGGGCGGTACAATGAGCAGTTCTTC,CRLQGRYNEQFF
TRBD1,TRBJ1-4,few,TRBV30,TGTGCCTGGACGGGACAGGGGGGGGAAAAACTGTTTTTT,CAWTGQGGEKLFF
NA,TRBJ1-2,many,TRBV2,TGTGCCAGCTCGCGGGTTGGTCAGGGCTACACCTTC,CASSRVGQGYTF
TRBD1,TRBJ1-6,NA,TRBV2,TGTGCCAGCAGTCGGACAGGGAGCTCCTATAATTCACCCCTCCACTTT,CASSRTGSSYNSPLHF
NA,TRBJ2-3,NA,TRBV10-3,TGTGCCATCAGTGATACGAGGGTTCGAGATACGCAGTATTTT,CAISDTRVRDTQYF
TRBD1,TRBJ2-7,few,TRBV2,TGTGCCAGCAGTGTATCGGGACAGGGGGCAAACGAGCAGTACTTC,CASSVSGQGANEQYF
NA,TRBJ2-1,NA,TRBV18,TGTGCCAGCTCACCCCGAGCGGGCGCCAGCTCCTACAATGAGCAGTTCTTC,CASSPRAGASSYNEQFF
NA,TRBJ1-6,few,TRBV12-3/TRBV12-4,TGTGCCAGCACCCTCCGGAGGGCTTCACCCCTCCACTTT,CASTLRRASPLHF
TRBD1,TRBJ2-5,many,TRBV24-1,TGTGCCACCAGTTCGGGACAGGGGTCCGAGACCCAGTACTTC,CATSSGQGSETQYF
NA,TRBJ1-2,many,TRBV29-1,TGCAGCGTCCCAATAACCTCAGTGAACTATGGCTACACCTTC,CSVPITSVNYGYTF
TRBD2,TRBJ2-1,many,TRBV4-1,TGCGCCAGCAGCCAAGATCCAAGCGGGGTAAATGAGCAGTTCTTC,CASSQDPSGVNEQFF
NA,TRBJ2-3,many,TRBV29-1,TGCAGCGTTGGACACCTTAGCACAGATACGCAGTATTTT,CSVGHLSTDTQYF
NA,TRBJ2-3,many,TRBV29-1,TGCAGCGTGCCCACGGGGTACACAGATACGCAGTATTTT,CSVPTGYTDTQYF
NA,TRBJ2-3,many,TRBV29-1,TGCAGCGTTGAAGTGAGGGCCGCAGATACGCAGTATTTT,CSVEVRAADTQYF
TRBD1,TRBJ2-3,many,TRBV4-1,TGCGCCAGCAGCCCAGCCGGGACAGGGGGCGCGTCTCGCACAGATACGCAGTATTTT,CASSPAGTGGASRTDTQYF
NA,TRBJ2-3,few,TRBV20-1,TGCAGTGCTACCCCCCCACGCACAGATACGCAGTATTTT,CSATPPRTDTQYF
NA,TRBJ1-2,many,TRBV27,TGTGCCAGCAAAGACAACAGGCGTTCGTCGAGCTACACCTTC,CASKDNRRSSSYTF
TRBD2,TRBJ2-7,many,TRBV7-2,TGTGCCAGCAGCCCTAGCGGGAGGCCCTACGAGCAGTACTTC,CASSPSGRPYEQYF
NA,TRBJ2-3,many,TRBV20-1,TGCAGTGCTCCGGGACGAGATTTTGGTACGCAGTATTTT,CSAPGRDFGTQYF
NA,TRBJ2-1,NA,TRBV28,TGTGCCAGCAGTTCCATCTCACTATCCCCGTCGTACAATGAGCAGTTCTTC,CASSSISLSPSYNEQFF
NA,TRBJ2-3,many,TRBV29-1,TGCAGCGTTGGGGGTCCAGAGGGTGCCTACACAGATACGCAGTATTTT,CSVGGPEGAYTDTQYF
NA,TRBJ2-5,many,TRBV27,TGTGCCAGCAGTTGGGCAGGTCAAGAGACCCAGTACTTC,CASSWAGQETQYF
NA,TRBJ2-6,few,TRBV2,TGTGCCAGCAGTGAAGCGCTTCCTGGGGCCAACGTCCTGACTTTC,CASSEALPGANVLTF
TRBD1,TRBJ1-6,few,TRBV4-1,TGCGCCAGCAGCCGTGAGGGACAGGGCGTTGTGGGCTCACCCCTCCACTTT,CASSREGQGVVGSPLHF
NA,TRBJ2-2,many,TRBV11-2,TGTGCCAGCAGCTTAGCGGGAGCCGGGGAGCTGTTTTTT,CASSLAGAGELFF
NA,TRBJ2-1,many,TRBV12-3/TRBV12-4,TGTGCCAGCAGTTCAGAGCGGGCCTCCTACAATGAGCAGTTCTTC,CASSSERASYNEQFF
NA,TRBJ1-2,many,TRBV2,TGTGCCAGCAGTGAAATAGGAGGGTCCAACTATGGCTACACCTTC,CASSEIGGSNYGYTF
NA,TRBJ2-7,many,TRBV28,TGTGCCAGCAGTAAGGGCCGGGCCCAGTACTTC,CASSKGRAQYF
TRBD1,TRBJ2-1,many,TRBV29-1,TGCAGCGTTGAAGGGGGCAGGGGGTCCTACAATGAGCAGTTCTTC,CSVEGGRGSYNEQFF
TRBD2,TRBJ2-7,NA,TRBV5-6,TGTGCCAGCAGCTATAGCGGGAAAACGTACGAGCAGTACTTC,CASSYSGKTYEQYF
TRBD1,TRBJ1-2,many,TRBV11-2,TGTGCCAGCAGCTTAGCTCAATCGGGACAGGGAAGTGGCTACACCTTC,CASSLAQSGQGSGYTF
TRBD2,TRBJ2-1,few,TRBV20-1,TGCAGTGCTTCTCCGGGACTAGCATATAATGAGCAGTTCTTC,CSASPGLAYNEQFF
NA,TRBJ2-7,NA,TRBV20-1,TGCAGTGCCATGATTGACAGGTACGAGCAGTACTTC,CSAMIDRYEQYF
NA,TRBJ1-6,NA,TRBV3-1,TGTGCCAGCAGCCGACCCACCTCAAGGGTTTTAAATAATTCACCCCTCCACTTT,CASSRPTSRVLNNSPLHF
NA,TRBJ1-1,many,TRBV29-1,TGCAGCGGTTGTGGGGGAAACACTGAAGCTTTCTTT,CSGCGGNTEAFF
TRBD1,TRBJ1-2,many,TRBV5-1,TGCGCCAGCAGTACAGGGGACTATGGCTACACCTTC,CASSTGDYGYTF
NA,TRBJ1-1,many,TRBV12-3/TRBV12-4,TGTGCCAGCAGTCCCGCGCGGGGGTGGATAACTGAAGCTTTCTTT,CASSPARGWITEAFF
TRBD1,TRBJ1-2,many,TRBV28,TGTGCCAGCAGCAAACGATACAGGGGGGGAGACTATGGCTACACCTTC,CASSKRYRGGDYGYTF
NA,TRBJ2-1,many,TRBV11-1,TGTGCCAGCAGCACCGGGACTCCGTCCAAGGTGCAGTTCTTC,CASSTGTPSKVQFF
NA,TRBJ2-7,many,TRBV28,TGTGCCAGCAGCCCGGAGACGGCGGGAAGAGAGCAGTACTTC,CASSPETAGREQYF
TRBD1,TRBJ1-5,many,TRBV12-3/TRBV12-4,TGTGCCAGCAGTTTCCGGGACAGGGGCAATCAGCCCCAGCATTTT,CASSFRDRGNQPQHF
NA,TRBJ2-2,many,TRBV21-1,TGTGCCAGCTTATCCCTCCGGACAGAAAACACCGGGGAGCTGTTTTTT,CASLSLRTENTGELFF
NA,TRBJ2-7,few,TRBV28,TGTGCCAGTACGACGGTTTCGCCCTACGAGCAGTACTTC,CASTTVSPYEQYF
NA,TRBJ2-1,many,TRBV4-2,TGTGCCAGCAGCCAAGGGGTTGGCAGCTCCTACAATGAGCAGTTCTTC,CASSQGVGSSYNEQFF